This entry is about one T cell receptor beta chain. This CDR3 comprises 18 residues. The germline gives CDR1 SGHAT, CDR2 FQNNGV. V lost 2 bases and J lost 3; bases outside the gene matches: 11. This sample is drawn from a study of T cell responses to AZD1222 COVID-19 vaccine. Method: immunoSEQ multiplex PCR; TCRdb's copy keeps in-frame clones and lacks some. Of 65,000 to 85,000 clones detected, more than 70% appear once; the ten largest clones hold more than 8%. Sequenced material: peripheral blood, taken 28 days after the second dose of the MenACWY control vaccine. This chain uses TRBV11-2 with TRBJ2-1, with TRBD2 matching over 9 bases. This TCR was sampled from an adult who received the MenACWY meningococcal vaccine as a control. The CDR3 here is CASSLQMYSGGYYNEQFF. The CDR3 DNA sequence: TGTGCCAGCAGCTTACAGATGTATAGCGGGGGATACTACAATGAGCAGTTCTTC.